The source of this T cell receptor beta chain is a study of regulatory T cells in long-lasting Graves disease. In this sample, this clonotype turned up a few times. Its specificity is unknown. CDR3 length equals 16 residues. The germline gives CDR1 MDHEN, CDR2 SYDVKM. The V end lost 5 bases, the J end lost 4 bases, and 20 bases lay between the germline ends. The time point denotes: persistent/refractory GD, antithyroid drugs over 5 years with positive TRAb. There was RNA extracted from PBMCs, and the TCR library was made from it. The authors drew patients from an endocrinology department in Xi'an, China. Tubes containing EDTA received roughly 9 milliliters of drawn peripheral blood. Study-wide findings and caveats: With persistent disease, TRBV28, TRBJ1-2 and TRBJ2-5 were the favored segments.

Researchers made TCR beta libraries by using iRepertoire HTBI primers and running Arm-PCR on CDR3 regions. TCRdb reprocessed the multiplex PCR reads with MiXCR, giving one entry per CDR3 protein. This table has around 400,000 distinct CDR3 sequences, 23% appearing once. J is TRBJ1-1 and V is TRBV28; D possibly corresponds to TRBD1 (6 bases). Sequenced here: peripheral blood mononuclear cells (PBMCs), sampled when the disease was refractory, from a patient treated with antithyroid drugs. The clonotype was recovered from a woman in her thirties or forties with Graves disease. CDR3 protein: CASSTLKQGRGTEAFF. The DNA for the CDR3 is TGTGCCAGCAGTACCTTGAAGCAGGGGAGGGGCACTGAAGCTTTCTTT.